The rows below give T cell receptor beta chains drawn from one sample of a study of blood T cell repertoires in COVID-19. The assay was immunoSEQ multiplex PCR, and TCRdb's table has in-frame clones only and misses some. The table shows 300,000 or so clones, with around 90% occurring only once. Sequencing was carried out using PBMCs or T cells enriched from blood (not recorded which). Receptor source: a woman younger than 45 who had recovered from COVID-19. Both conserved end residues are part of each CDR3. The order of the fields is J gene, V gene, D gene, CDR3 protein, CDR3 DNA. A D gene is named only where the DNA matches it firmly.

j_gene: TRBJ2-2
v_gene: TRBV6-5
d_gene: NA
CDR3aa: CASTLGVVNTGELFF
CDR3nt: TGTGCCAGCACCCTCGGGGTGGTTAACACCGGGGAGCTGTTTTTT

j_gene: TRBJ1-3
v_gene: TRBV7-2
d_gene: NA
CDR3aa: CASSLRAGRYSGNTIYF
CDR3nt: TGTGCCAGCAGCCTCAGGGCAGGACGGTACTCTGGAAACACCATATATTTT

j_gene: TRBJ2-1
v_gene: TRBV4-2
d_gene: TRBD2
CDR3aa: CASSQEEAGLDNEQFF
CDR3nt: TGTGCCAGCAGCCAAGAAGAAGCGGGATTGGACAATGAGCAGTTCTTC

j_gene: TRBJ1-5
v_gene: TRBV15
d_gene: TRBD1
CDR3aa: CATSRDRGAQPQHF
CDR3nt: TGTGCCACCAGCAGAGACAGGGGGGCTCAGCCCCAGCATTTT

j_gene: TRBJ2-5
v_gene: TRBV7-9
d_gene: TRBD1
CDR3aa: CASSLAGQGKETQYF
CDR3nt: TGTGCCAGCAGCTTAGCGGGACAGGGGAAAGAGACCCAGTACTTC

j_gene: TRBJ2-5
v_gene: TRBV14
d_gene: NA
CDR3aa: CASSQNLRETQYF
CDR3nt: TGTGCCAGCAGCCAAAATCTTAGAGAGACCCAGTACTTC

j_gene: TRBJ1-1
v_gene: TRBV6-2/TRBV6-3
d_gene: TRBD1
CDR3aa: CASSRSGGLYEAFF
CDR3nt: TGTGCCAGCAGTCGCTCAGGGGGCCTCTATGAAGCTTTCTTT

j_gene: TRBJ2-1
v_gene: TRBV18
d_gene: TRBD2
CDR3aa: CASSPPDGLAENNEQFF
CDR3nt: TGTGCCAGCTCACCACCCGATGGACTAGCGGAGAACAATGAGCAGTTCTTC

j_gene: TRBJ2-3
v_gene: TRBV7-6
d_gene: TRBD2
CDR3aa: CASSSQTSAYPTDTQYF
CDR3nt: TGTGCCAGCAGCTCCCAGACTAGCGCCTACCCCACAGATACGCAGTATTTT

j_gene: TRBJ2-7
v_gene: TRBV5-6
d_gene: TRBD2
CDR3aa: CASSPPGLAVSYEQYF
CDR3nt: TGTGCCAGCAGCCCCCCGGGACTAGCGGTATCCTACGAGCAGTACTTC

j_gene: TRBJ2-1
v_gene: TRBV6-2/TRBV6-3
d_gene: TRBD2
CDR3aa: CASSVQREMYEQFF
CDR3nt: TGTGCCAGCAGTGTCCAGCGGGAGATGTATGAGCAGTTCTTC

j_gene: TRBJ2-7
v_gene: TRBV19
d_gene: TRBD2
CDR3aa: CASSRLAGGLGGSYEQYF
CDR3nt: TGTGCCAGTAGTAGACTAGCGGGAGGGCTCGGTGGCTCCTACGAGCAGTACTTC

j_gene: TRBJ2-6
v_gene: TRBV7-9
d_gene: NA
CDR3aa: CASSLDGGPGAGANVLTF
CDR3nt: TGTGCCAGCAGCTTAGATGGAGGCCCAGGGGCTGGGGCCAACGTCCTGACTTTC

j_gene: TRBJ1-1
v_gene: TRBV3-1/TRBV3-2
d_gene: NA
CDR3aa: CASSQDVRGVDTEAFF
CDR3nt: TGTGCCAGCAGCCAAGATGTCCGGGGGGTGGACACTGAAGCTTTCTTT

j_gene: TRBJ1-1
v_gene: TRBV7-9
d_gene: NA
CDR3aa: CATSRQGNTEAFF
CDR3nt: TGTGCCACATCGCGGCAGGGGAACACTGAAGCTTTCTTT

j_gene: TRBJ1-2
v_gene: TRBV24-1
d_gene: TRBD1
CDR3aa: CATSSRRDSVNYGYTF
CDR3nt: TGTGCCACCAGTTCACGCCGGGACAGCGTTAACTATGGCTACACCTTC